This T cell receptor (beta chain) was recovered during a study of blood T cell repertoires in COVID-19 (dated by TCRdb to about 2020). About the study as a whole: Samples from collaborators originated in the United States, Italy and Spain and spanned both the acute and convalescent phases of COVID-19. The prospective study material was composed of cDNA or gDNA derived from T cells, B-cell-depleted T cells, or PBMCs. Where available, HLA class I and class II types were obtained from metadata supplied by the sample provider rather than from assay-based typing. A freely available public database, intended as a resource for researchers studying the immune response to SARS-CoV-2, is where the repertoires were released. Subjects who had been exposed to COVID-19, were actively infected with it, or had recovered from it provided the deeply sampled blood TCRbeta repertoires that made up the dataset. The sample metadata nearly always contained a de-identified subject ID, COVID-19 status, age in years and sex. The samples were drawn from the first 160 participants of the ongoing ImmuneRACE study and from 950 to 1,500 subjects provided by 6 global collaborators.

Whole blood was collected in K2EDTA tubes by collaborating institutions according to the institutions' own protocols. For TCRbeta analysis, collaborator samples were shipped as frozen whole blood, as isolated PBMCs, or as DNA extracted from either sample type. Overall study outcomes, separate from this receptor: How much clinical and demographic metadata was included differed by source and by participant, and the metadata was provided uncurated.

TCRbeta CDR3 regions were amplified from genomic DNA by means of the immunoSEQ Assay, a bias-controlled multiplex PCR. Per the source publication's procedure: The number of nucleated cells in each sample was estimated from the amplification of reference gene primers within the assay. To quantify the absolute abundance of each unique TCRbeta CDR3 rearrangement, sequence reads were collapsed and filtered. For each sample, productive Simpson clonality was calculated as the square root of Simpson's diversity index over productive rearrangements. TCRdb took over this immuneACCESS table, retaining in-frame rearrangements with V and J assigned. Such tables are incomplete; in checked studies, under half of the missing clones stem from an unresolved V gene, and the remainder is unexplained. For V, J and clone size, that table is used; D and trimming come from the DNA. Here the sample has about 76,000 clones; 90% occur a single time. The biggest ten clones account for 1% of the sample.

About this clone: The antigen it recognizes is unknown. The input lacks base qualities; no much larger clone sits a single base away.

The sample comprised peripheral blood. The receptor's source is a woman between 50 and 59 years old in a cohort sampled during active COVID-19.

The CDR3 loop reads CATTSGRGSYEQYF. In nucleotide form, the sequence is TGTGCCACTACTAGCGGGAGAGGGTCCTACGAGCAGTACTTC. The sequence links TRBV10-3 to TRBJ2-7; TRBD2 lines up with 11 middle nucleotides. V lost 10 bases and J lost 1 base, and the count of bases not matched to a germline gene is 6. In the germline V gene, CDR1 corresponds to ENHRY and CDR2 to SYGVKD. From cysteine to phenylalanine, the CDR3 is 14 amino acids long. The kept DNA is CDR3 alone, 42 bases in frame from the first base.